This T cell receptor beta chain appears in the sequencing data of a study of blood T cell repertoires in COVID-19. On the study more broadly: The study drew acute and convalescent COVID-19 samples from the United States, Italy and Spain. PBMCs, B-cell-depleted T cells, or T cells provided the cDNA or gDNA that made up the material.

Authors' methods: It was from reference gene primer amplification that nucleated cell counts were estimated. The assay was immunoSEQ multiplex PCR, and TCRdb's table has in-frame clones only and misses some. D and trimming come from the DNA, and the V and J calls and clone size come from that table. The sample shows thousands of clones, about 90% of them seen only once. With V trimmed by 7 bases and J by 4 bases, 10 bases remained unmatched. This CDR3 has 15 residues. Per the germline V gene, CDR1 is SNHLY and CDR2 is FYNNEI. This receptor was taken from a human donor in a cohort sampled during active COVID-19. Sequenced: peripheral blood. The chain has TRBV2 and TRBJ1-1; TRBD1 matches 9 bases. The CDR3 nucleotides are TGTGCCAGCACCGAGGGGAACAGGGGGCCCACTGAAGCTTTCTTT. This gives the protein CASTEGNRGPTEAFF.